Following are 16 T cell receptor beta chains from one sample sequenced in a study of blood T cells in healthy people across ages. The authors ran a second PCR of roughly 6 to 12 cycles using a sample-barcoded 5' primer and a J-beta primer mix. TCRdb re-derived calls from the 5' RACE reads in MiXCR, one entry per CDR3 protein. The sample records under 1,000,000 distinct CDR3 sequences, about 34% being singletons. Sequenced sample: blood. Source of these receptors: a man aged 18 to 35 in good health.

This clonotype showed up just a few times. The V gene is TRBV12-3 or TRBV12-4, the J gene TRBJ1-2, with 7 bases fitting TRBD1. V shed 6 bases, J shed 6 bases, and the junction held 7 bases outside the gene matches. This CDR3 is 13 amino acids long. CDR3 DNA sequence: TGTGCCAGCAGGAAATCGGGGACAGATGGCTACACCTTC. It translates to CASRKSGTDGYTF.

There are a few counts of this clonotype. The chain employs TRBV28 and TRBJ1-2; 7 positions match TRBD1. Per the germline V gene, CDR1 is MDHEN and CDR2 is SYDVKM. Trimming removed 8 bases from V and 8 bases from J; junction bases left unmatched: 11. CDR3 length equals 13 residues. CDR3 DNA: TGTGCCAGCCTCGGAGGAGGGGGCGGCGGCTACACCTTC. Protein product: CASLGGGGGGYTF.

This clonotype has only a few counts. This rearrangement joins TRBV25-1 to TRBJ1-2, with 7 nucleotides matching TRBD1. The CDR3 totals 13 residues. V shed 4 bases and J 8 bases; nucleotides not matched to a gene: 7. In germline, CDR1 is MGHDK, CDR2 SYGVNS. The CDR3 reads CASSVLDRRGYTF. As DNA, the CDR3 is TGTGCCAGCAGTGTCCTGGACAGGAGGGGCTACACCTTC.

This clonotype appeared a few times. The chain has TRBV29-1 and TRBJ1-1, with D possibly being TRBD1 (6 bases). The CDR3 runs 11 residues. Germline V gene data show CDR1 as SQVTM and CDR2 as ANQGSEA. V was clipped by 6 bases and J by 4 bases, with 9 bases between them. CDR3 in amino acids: CSVGTRTEAFF. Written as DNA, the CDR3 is TGCAGCGTCGGGACACGCACTGAAGCTTTCTTT.

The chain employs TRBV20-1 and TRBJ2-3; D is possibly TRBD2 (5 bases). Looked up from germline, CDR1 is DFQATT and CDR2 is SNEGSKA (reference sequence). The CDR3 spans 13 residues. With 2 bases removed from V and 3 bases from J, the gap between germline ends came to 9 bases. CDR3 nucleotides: TGCAGTGCTAGATGGGTAGCGACAGATACGCAGTATTTT. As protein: CSARWVATDTQYF.

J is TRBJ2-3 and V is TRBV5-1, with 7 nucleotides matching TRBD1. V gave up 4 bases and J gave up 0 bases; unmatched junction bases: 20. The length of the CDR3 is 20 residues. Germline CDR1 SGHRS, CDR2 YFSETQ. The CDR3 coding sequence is TGCGCCAGCAGCCCTAATAGACAGGGTGTATTAGTCAGGAGCACAGATACGCAGTATTTT. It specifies CASSPNRQGVLVRSTDTQYF.

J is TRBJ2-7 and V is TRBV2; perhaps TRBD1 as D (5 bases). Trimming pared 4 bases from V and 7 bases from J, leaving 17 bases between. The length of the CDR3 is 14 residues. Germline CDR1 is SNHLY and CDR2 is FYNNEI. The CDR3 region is CASSVRTRLREQYF. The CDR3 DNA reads TGTGCCAGCAGTGTACGGACACGGCTGAGGGAGCAGTACTTC.

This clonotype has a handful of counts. CDR3 loop: CASSIRGTGGHTQYF. The CDR3 bases are TGTGCCAGCAGCATCCGTGGGACAGGCGGACATACGCAGTATTTT. The J gene is TRBJ2-3, the V gene TRBV12-3 or TRBV12-4; 8 bases line up with TRBD1. V lost 6 bases, J lost 7 bases, and 12 bases stayed unmatched. This CDR3 has 15 amino acids.

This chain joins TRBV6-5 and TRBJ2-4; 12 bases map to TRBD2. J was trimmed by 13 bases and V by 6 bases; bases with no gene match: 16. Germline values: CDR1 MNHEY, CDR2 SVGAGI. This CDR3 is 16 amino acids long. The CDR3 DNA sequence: TGTGCCAGCAGGCCCAAACTAGCGGGGGGCCACAATGAGCAGTACTTC. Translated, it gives CASRPKLAGGHNEQYF.

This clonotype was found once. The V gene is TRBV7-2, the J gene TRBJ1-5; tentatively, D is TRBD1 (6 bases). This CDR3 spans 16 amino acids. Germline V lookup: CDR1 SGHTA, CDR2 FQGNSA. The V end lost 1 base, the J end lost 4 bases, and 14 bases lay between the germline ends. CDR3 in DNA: TGTGCCAGCAGCTTAGAGGGCGGGGGGGCAAATCAGCCCCAGCATTTT. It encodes CASSLEGGGANQPQHF. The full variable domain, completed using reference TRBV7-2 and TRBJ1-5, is GAGVSQSPSNKVTEKGKDVELRCDPISGHTALYWYRQSLGQGLEFLIYFQGNSAPDKSGLPSDRFSAERTGGSVSTLTIQRTQQEDSAVYLCASSLEGGGANQPQHFGDGTRLSIL.

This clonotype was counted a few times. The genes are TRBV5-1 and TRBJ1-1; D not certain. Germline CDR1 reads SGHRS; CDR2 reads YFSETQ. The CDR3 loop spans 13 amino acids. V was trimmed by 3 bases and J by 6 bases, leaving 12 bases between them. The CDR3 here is CASSSASVAEAFF. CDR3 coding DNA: TGCGCCAGCAGCTCTGCGAGTGTCGCTGAAGCTTTCTTT.

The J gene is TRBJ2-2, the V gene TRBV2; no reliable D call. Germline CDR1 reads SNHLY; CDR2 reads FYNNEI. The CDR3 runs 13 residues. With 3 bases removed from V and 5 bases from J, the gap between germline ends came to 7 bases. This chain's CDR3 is CASSDLVTGELFF. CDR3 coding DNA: TGTGCCAGCAGTGACTTGGTGACCGGGGAGCTGTTTTTT.

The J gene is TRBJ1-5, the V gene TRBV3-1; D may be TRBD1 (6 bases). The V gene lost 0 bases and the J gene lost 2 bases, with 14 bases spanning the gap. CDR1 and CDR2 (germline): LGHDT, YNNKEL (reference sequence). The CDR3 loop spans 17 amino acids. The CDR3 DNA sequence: TGTGCCAGCAGCCAAGATCTGATAGGGGGTGGCAATCAGCCCCAGCATTTT. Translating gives CASSQDLIGGGNQPQHF.

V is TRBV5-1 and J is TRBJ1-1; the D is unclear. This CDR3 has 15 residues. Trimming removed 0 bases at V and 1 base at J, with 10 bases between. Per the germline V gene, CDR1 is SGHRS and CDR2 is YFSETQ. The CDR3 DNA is TGCGCCAGCAGCTTGGAGGCATTTGGGAACACTGAAGCTTTCTTT. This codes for CASSLEAFGNTEAFF.

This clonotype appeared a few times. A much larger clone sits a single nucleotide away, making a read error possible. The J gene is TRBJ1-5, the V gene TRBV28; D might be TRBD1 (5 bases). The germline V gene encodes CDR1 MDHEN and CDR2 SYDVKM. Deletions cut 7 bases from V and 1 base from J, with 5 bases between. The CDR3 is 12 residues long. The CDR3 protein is CASKGSNQPQHF. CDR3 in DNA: TGTGCCAGCAAGGGGAGCAATCAGCCCCAGCATTTT.

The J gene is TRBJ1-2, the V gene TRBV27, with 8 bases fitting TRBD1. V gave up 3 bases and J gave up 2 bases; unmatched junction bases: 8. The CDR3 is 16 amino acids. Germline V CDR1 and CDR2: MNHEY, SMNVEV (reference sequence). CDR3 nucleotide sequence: TGTGCCAGCAGTTTGTTACAGGGGGTCGGGAACTATGGCTACACCTTC. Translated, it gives CASSLLQGVGNYGYTF.